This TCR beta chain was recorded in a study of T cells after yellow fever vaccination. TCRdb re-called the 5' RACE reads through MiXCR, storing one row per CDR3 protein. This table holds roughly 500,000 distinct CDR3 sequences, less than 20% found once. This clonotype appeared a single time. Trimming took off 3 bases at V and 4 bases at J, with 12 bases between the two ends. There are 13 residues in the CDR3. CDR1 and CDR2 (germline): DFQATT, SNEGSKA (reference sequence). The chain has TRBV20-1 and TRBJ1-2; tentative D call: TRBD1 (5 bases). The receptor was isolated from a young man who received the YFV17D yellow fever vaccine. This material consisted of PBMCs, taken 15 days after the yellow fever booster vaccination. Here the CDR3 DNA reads TGCAGTGCTAGTCAGGGAAGTGGCTATGGCTACACCTTC. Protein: CSASQGSGYGYTF.